The subject of this entry is one T cell receptor (beta chain). This clone was detected only once. This clone's antigen is unknown. No much larger clone exists at a distance of one base, and base qualities are not known. Participants in the prospective study were enrolled through a virtual design, were aged roughly 18 to 100 years, and lived in roughly 24 United States geographic areas. In the prospective study, participants were assigned to cohorts based on the clinical history participants reported in a screening survey and a study questionnaire. For ImmuneRACE Cohort 3, a participant was defined as recovered based on two consecutive negative NP/OP PCR tests, clearance by a healthcare professional, or resolution of symptoms. In the prospective study, whole blood, serum and a nasopharyngeal or oropharyngeal swab were collected from each participant by mobile phlebotomists. Participants in the prospective study had the option to provide additional blood draws and questionnaires over a 2-month period. Prospective study blood samples were shipped either frozen or at room temperature before DNA extraction.

The sample is drawn from a study of blood T cell repertoires in COVID-19 (dated by TCRdb to about 2020). Study-level background: Collaborator samples came from the United States, Italy and Spain and covered acute and convalescent phases of COVID-19. Where available, HLA class I and class II types were taken from metadata supplied by the sample provider and were not determined by assay-based typing. The dataset comprised deeply sampled blood TCRbeta repertoires from subjects exposed to, actively infected with, or recovered from COVID-19. A de-identified subject ID, COVID-19 status, age in years and sex were almost always included in the sample metadata. The repertoires were released in a freely available public database intended as a resource for research on the immune response to SARS-CoV-2. The prospective study material was composed of cDNA or gDNA derived from T cells, B-cell-depleted T cells, or PBMCs. Samples came from the ongoing ImmuneRACE study (first 160 participants) plus 1,254 subjects from 6 global collaborators. General study outcomes and caveats: The quantity of clinical and demographic metadata differed by source and by participant and was supplied without curation.

Trimming takes 0 bases off V and 3 bases off J; junction bases not matched to a gene: 17. CDR1 and CDR2 are read off the germline V gene (reference sequence) as LGHDT and YNNKEL. The CDR3 runs 19 residues from the cysteine to the phenylalanine. Only the CDR3 region is kept as DNA, spanning 57 bases read in frame from base 1. The immunoSEQ Assay, a bias-controlled multiplex PCR, was used to amplify TCRbeta CDR3 regions from genomic DNA. Under the source paper's analysis protocol: Nucleated cell counts per sample were estimated from amplification of reference gene primers within the assay. Sequence reads were collapsed and filtered to measure the absolute abundance of every unique TCRbeta CDR3 rearrangement. For each sample, productive Simpson clonality was calculated as the square root of Simpson's diversity index across productive rearrangements. This is the immuneACCESS table as TCRdb keeps it, with only in-frame sequences that have V and J called. A part of the clones is gone; compared with another copy, unresolved V genes explain less than half, and the rest is unexplained. That table supplies the V and J calls and clone size; D and trimming were determined from the DNA. This sample holds 150,000 to 250,000 clones; roughly four fifths were observed only once. The top ten clonotypes cover over 6.5% of the sample.

Sequencing was done on a sample of PBMCs or T cells enriched from blood (not recorded which). The receptor was isolated from a man between 40 and 49 years old who had recovered from COVID-19. Here the chain combines TRBV3-1 (or the pseudogene TRBV3-2) and TRBJ2-7; TRBD2 matches 7 bases in the middle. The CDR3 reads CASSQEGGDVSLSFYEQYF. The nucleotides are TGTGCCAGCAGCCAAGAGGGGGGGGATGTTTCTCTGAGCTTCTACGAGCAGTACTTC.